This is a list of T cell receptor beta chains from one sample in a study of patients and donors after allogeneic stem cell transplantation. TCRdb analysed the RT-PCR reads with MiXCR anew, one entry per CDR3 protein. Among 150,000 to 250,000 distinct CDR3 sequences listed, around two fifths were seen once. Specimen: blood, either unsorted or a sorted T cell fraction (not recorded which). These receptor sequences come from a human donor who was either an allogeneic HSCT recipient or a stem cell or donor lymphocyte infusion donor (not recorded which). It is not recorded whose cells these are; they may come from a transplant donor. Both conserved end residues are trimmed from each CDR3. The order of the fields is V gene, J gene, CDR3 protein.

v_gene: TRBV9; j_gene: TRBJ2-3; CDR3aa: ASSDEGRGSGDTQY
v_gene: TRBV12-3/TRBV12-4; j_gene: TRBJ2-1; CDR3aa: ASSLGASLDNEQF
v_gene: TRBV21-1; j_gene: TRBJ1-5; CDR3aa: ASSLGQGRCNQPQH
v_gene: TRBV6-5; j_gene: TRBJ1-2; CDR3aa: ASRQVGGTGYT
v_gene: TRBV12-3/TRBV12-4; j_gene: TRBJ1-3; CDR3aa: ASSLQAGGNTIY
v_gene: TRBV2; j_gene: TRBJ2-5; CDR3aa: ASSTFEASGETQY
v_gene: TRBV25-1; j_gene: TRBJ1-1; CDR3aa: ASSEWGQNTEAF
v_gene: TRBV12-3/TRBV12-4; j_gene: TRBJ1-1; CDR3aa: ASRTRGERYTEAF
v_gene: TRBV28; j_gene: TRBJ1-5; CDR3aa: ASIGFDTGNQPQH
v_gene: TRBV7-2; j_gene: TRBJ1-3; CDR3aa: ASSLVAGPVSGNTIY
v_gene: TRBV5-1; j_gene: TRBJ2-7; CDR3aa: ASSYTGRTSYEQY
v_gene: TRBV20-1; j_gene: TRBJ1-5; CDR3aa: SARDQLGGNQPQH
v_gene: TRBV20-1; j_gene: TRBJ1-1; CDR3aa: SAPEVERSNTEAF
v_gene: TRBV12-3/TRBV12-4; j_gene: TRBJ1-1; CDR3aa: ASSLRPGQGNTEAF
v_gene: TRBV28; j_gene: TRBJ2-1; CDR3aa: ASSFYSPYNEQF
v_gene: TRBV7-9; j_gene: TRBJ2-1; CDR3aa: ASSAPLLDDEQF
v_gene: TRBV6-5; j_gene: TRBJ1-1; CDR3aa: ASSSGQGPNTEAF
v_gene: TRBV5-4; j_gene: TRBJ2-3; CDR3aa: ASSFDSGGTDTQY
v_gene: TRBV29-1; j_gene: TRBJ2-3; CDR3aa: SVEGTGRVDTQY
v_gene: TRBV12-3/TRBV12-4; j_gene: TRBJ2-7; CDR3aa: ASSLDGRAYEQY
v_gene: TRBV12-3/TRBV12-4; j_gene: TRBJ2-1; CDR3aa: ASSPPGGLYNEQF
v_gene: TRBV9; j_gene: TRBJ2-7; CDR3aa: ASSPSDRLYEQY
v_gene: TRBV24-1; j_gene: TRBJ1-5; CDR3aa: ATSVTGRGSNQPQH